This T cell receptor (beta chain) stems from a study of response to subunit inactivated influenza vaccine. Germline V gives CDR1 DFQATT, CDR2 SNEGSKA (reference sequence). This CDR3 is built from 17 residues. Trimming removed 1 base at V and 3 bases at J, with 22 bases between. Remarks on this clonotype: No antigen is known for it.

TCRdb reanalysed the RT-PCR reads using MiXCR and keeps one entry per CDR3 protein. The sample lists about 540,000 distinct CDR3 sequences, around 25% occurring once. Whole-study findings and limits: New T cells are recruited in small numbers by each seasonal influenza vaccination, according to the authors' suggestion.

The same data also went into a second study, on T cells expressing NK-cell markers. Per that paper: 5'RACE template switching built TCR beta cDNA with unique molecular identifiers.

J is TRBJ2-7 and V is TRBV20-1; D is uncertain. The specimen was CD4+ T cells sorted from PBMCs, collected roughly 12 days after vaccination. This receptor was taken from a man aged 50 to 60 who received an inactivated influenza vaccine. The CDR3 DNA reads as TGCAGTGCTAGAGGTAGGGCCGACTCGATTCCGAACTACGAGCAGTACTTC. Its translation: CSARGRADSIPNYEQYF.